Included here is one T cell receptor beta chain sequence, with context. Its target is unknown. The data are from a study of OX40 agonist ivuxolimab in advanced cancers. As for the study in general: Having had anti-PD-1, anti-PD-L1 or anti-CTLA-4 therapy before was allowed, and roughly 39% had some. Three partial responders included one hepatocellular carcinoma patient and two cutaneous melanoma patients.

There are 15 residues in the CDR3. The ends were cut back, 5 bases at V and 6 bases at J, with 19 bases in the middle. Germline CDR1 is SGHTA and CDR2 is FQGNSA. Method: immunoSEQ multiplex PCR; TCRdb's copy keeps in-frame clones and lacks some. The sample has tens of thousands of clones, approximately 84% seen once. Overall study findings and caveats: At doses 0.1 to 3.0 mg/kg, CD4+ and CD8+ clones expanded. Some of the nonresponding patients also showed low levels of normalized T-cell clonal expansion.

The sample here was CD4+ or CD8+ T cells sorted from blood, taken in a trial of the OX40 agonist ivuxolimab. The genes are TRBV7-2 and TRBJ2-5; no definite D call. This sequence was found in an adult with an advanced solid tumor such as melanoma, head and neck, liver or kidney cancer. This CDR3 reads CASSPINPAPKTQYF. CDR3 sequence (DNA): TGTGCCAGCAGCCCCATCAACCCCGCCCCCAAGACCCAGTACTTC.